One sample yielded the 22 T cell receptor beta chains listed below, sequenced in a study of PD-L1 blockade in urothelial cancer. Measured with immunoSEQ multiplex PCR; TCRdb has only the in-frame clones, and not every one. The sample records some 110,000 clones, approximately 90% being singletons. The time point was: peripheral blood 6 weeks after treatment start. Specimen: PBMCs, collected around atezolizumab (anti-PD-L1) treatment. These receptors were taken from a man aged 55 to 70 with urothelial cancer.

The CDR3 is CASSPTDYYGYTF. Here the CDR3 DNA reads TGTGCCAGCAGTCCGACAGACTACTATGGCTACACCTTC. J is TRBJ1-2 and V is TRBV27; D is perhaps TRBD1 (5 bases). CDR1 and CDR2 (germline): MNHEY, SMNVEV (reference sequence). V was clipped by 5 bases and J by 3 bases, with 10 bases between them. The CDR3 is made up of 13 amino acids.

The J gene is TRBJ2-1, the V gene TRBV5-1; 12 nucleotides match TRBD2. V was clipped by 1 base and J by 2 bases; unmatched bases: 1. Germline CDR1 reads SGHRS; CDR2 reads YFSETQ. This CDR3 comprises 16 residues. This chain's CDR3 is CASSLTSGRTYNEQFF. The CDR3 coding sequence is TGCGCCAGCAGCTTGACTAGCGGGAGGACCTACAATGAGCAGTTCTTC. The variable domain in full, with the rest retrieved from reference TRBV5-1 and TRBJ2-1, is KAGVTQTPRYLIKTRGQQVTLSCSPISGHRSVSWYQQTPGQGLQFLFEYFSETQRNKGNFPGRFSGRQFSNSRSEMNVSTLELGDSALYLCASSLTSGRTYNEQFFGPGTRLTVL.

The J gene is TRBJ1-5, the V gene TRBV5-6, with D unclear. This CDR3 has 17 amino acids. Germline CDR1 is SGHDT and CDR2 is YYEEEE. V lost 0 bases, J lost 3 bases, and 16 bases lay in between. The DNA for the CDR3 is TGTGCCAGCAGCTTGGCTGCGGCTAACCGCCTCAATCAGCCCCAGCATTTT. It is translated as CASSLAAANRLNQPQHF.

The chain couples TRBV28 to TRBJ2-2, with D perhaps matching TRBD2 (5 bases). The CDR3 length is 15 residues. Trimming removed 5 bases at V and 4 bases at J, with 14 bases between. Germline lookup yields CDR1 MDHEN and CDR2 SYDVKM. CDR3 sequence: CASSRGTRSTGELFF. The CDR3 nucleotides read TGTGCCAGCAGTCGAGGCACTAGGAGCACCGGGGAGCTGTTTTTT.

The genes are TRBV28 and TRBJ2-2, with a weak D call TRBD2 (7 bases). Germline V gene sequence: CDR1 MDHEN, CDR2 SYDVKM. The CDR3 loop spans 16 amino acids. V shed 1 base and J shed 7 bases, with 16 bases lying between them. The CDR3 here is CASSLLVGGRVGELFF. In DNA, the CDR3 is TGTGCCAGCAGTTTATTGGTGGGGGGGCGAGTCGGGGAGCTGTTTTTT.

The chain is built from TRBV7-3 and TRBJ2-7; 7 bases line up with TRBD2. CDR1 and CDR2 (germline): SGHTA, FQGTGA. The length of the CDR3 is 15 residues. The J segment lost 0 bases and the V segment lost 5 bases, leaving 7 bases of the junction unmatched. CDR3 bases: TGTGCCAGCAGCCCCTCGGGGGGTAACTCCTACGAGCAGTACTTC. It is translated as CASSPSGGNSYEQYF.

This clone was found a few times. The chain is built from TRBV29-1 and TRBJ1-1; D is unclear. Germline values: CDR1 SQVTM, CDR2 ANQGSEA. This CDR3 is 12 amino acids long. V was clipped by 4 bases and J by 1 base, with 7 bases between them. In nucleotides, the CDR3 is TGCAGCGTTGGGGCGTCGAACACTGAAGCTTTCTTT. Translation: CSVGASNTEAFF.

The chain is built from TRBV6-1 and TRBJ1-4, with 7 bases matching TRBD1. Germline trimming cut 5 bases from V and 5 bases from J; bases unmatched to any gene: 5. This CDR3 is built from 14 residues. Germline V gives CDR1 MNHNS, CDR2 SASEGT. This CDR3 is CASSLDRANEKLFF. CDR3 DNA sequence: TGTGCCAGCAGTCTCGACAGGGCAAATGAAAAACTGTTTTTT.

The rearrangement joins TRBV4-1 to TRBJ2-7; TRBD1 matches at 9 bases. CDR1 is MGHRA and CDR2 is YSYEKL in the germline V gene. Germline trimming cut 4 bases from V and 3 bases from J; bases unmatched to any gene: 4. The CDR3 consists of 14 residues. This chain's CDR3 is CASSPGTGIYEQYF. As DNA, the CDR3 is TGCGCCAGCAGCCCCGGGACAGGGATCTACGAGCAGTACTTC.

The table lists this clone with a count of one. V gene TRBV7-8 combines with J gene TRBJ2-1, with TRBD2 matching 8 bases. V lost 2 bases to trimming and J lost 4 bases; unmatched junction nucleotides: 4. CDR1 is SGHVS, CDR2 FQNEAQ, per germline. This CDR3 has 15 residues. CDR3 sequence reads: CASSLSGGSYNEQFF. As DNA, the CDR3 is TGTGCCAGCAGCTTAAGCGGGGGATCATACAATGAGCAGTTCTTC. The full variable domain, its missing parts supplied by reference TRBV7-8 and TRBJ2-1, is GAGVSQSPRYKVAKRGQDVALRCDPISGHVSLFWYQQALGQGPEFLTYFQNEAQLDKSGLPSDRFFAERPEGSVSTLKIQRTQQEDSAVYLCASSLSGGSYNEQFFGPGTRLTVL.

The chain couples TRBV4-3 to TRBJ2-1, with a weak D call TRBD2 (5 bases). CDR3 length: 13 residues. The germline V gene encodes CDR1 LGHNA and CDR2 YSLEER. Trimming left V 1 base short and J 9 bases short, with 10 bases between. This CDR3 is CASSQVPGGEQFF. DNA of the CDR3: TGCGCCAGCAGCCAAGTCCCTGGAGGTGAGCAGTTCTTC.

This chain joins TRBV11-2 and TRBJ1-2, with D maybe TRBD1 (6 bases). Germline V CDR1 and CDR2: SGHAT, FQNNGV. The germline V and J ends were trimmed by 2 bases and 8 bases, with 18 bases remaining between them. CDR3 length: 15 residues. CDR3 in DNA: TGTGCCAGCAGCTTACAGCCTCCAGGGGTTCGGGGCTACACCTTC. Translated, it gives CASSLQPPGVRGYTF.

The chain has TRBV4-1 and TRBJ2-2, with D hard to call. V gave up 2 bases and J gave up 6 bases, with 10 bases separating them. Germline values: CDR1 MGHRA, CDR2 YSYEKL. This CDR3 has 14 amino acids. CDR3 DNA: TGCGCCAGCAGCCAACGTTATCAGGCCGGGGAGCTGTTTTTT. It is translated as CASSQRYQAGELFF.

This chain joins TRBV11-3 and TRBJ2-7, with a possible D match to TRBD1 (7 bases). The CDR3 sequence is 14 residues long. Trimming pared 1 base from V and 4 bases from J, leaving 11 bases between. Germline values: CDR1 SGHNT, CDR2 YENEEA. CDR3 nucleotide sequence: TGTGCCAGCAGCTTAGGGACAGGAGGGTACGAGCAGTACTTC. Amino acid sequence: CASSLGTGGYEQYF.

The V call is TRBV5-4, the J call TRBJ2-3, with D possibly TRBD2 on 6 matching bases. Germline values: CDR1 SGHNT, CDR2 YYREEE (reference sequence). This CDR3 has 16 amino acids. V was cut by 4 bases and J by 4 bases, with 19 bases left in between. CDR3 nucleotide sequence: TGTGCCAGCAGCGTGGGTGGCGGGGCGGGGTCAGATACGCAGTATTTT. This codes for CASSVGGGAGSDTQYF.

The chain has TRBV5-1 and TRBJ2-1; D is perhaps TRBD2 (6 bases). The CDR3 runs 13 residues. CDR1 and CDR2 (germline): SGHRS, YFSETQ. Between the trimmed V and J ends, which lost 1 base and 10 bases, there was a span of 12 bases. CDR3 amino acids: CASSLTGESEQFF. The CDR3 region has the DNA TGCGCCAGCAGCTTGACGGGGGAGAGCGAGCAGTTCTTC.

The chain couples TRBV5-1 to TRBJ2-3; 7 bases are a match to TRBD1. This CDR3 is built from 16 residues. V shed 0 bases, J shed 1 base, and the junction held 5 bases outside the gene matches. Per germline, CDR1 SGHRS and CDR2 YFSETQ. The CDR3 region has the DNA TGCGCCAGCAGCTTGGTAGGGGGCGCGGGCACAGATACGCAGTATTTT. As protein: CASSLVGGAGTDTQYF.

The gene calls are TRBV6-6 and TRBJ2-7; D is uncertain. V lost 4 bases and J lost 8, with 15 bases in between. This CDR3 has 13 amino acids. Germline loops: CDR1 MNHNY, CDR2 SVGAGI (reference sequence). The DNA of the CDR3 is TGTGCCAGCAGTTCAGGTCAAGGTTCGAAGCAGTACTTC. Protein: CASSSGQGSKQYF.

This rearrangement joins TRBV10-3 to TRBJ2-7; no firm D call. The CDR3 is made up of 11 amino acids. Germline loops: CDR1 ENHRY, CDR2 SYGVKD. Trimming removed 4 bases at V and 6 bases at J, with 7 bases between. CDR3 nucleotide sequence: TGTGCCATCAGTGCGGGTCCCGAGCAGTACTTC. As protein: CAISAGPEQYF.

The V gene is TRBV4-2, the J gene TRBJ2-1; TRBD2 aligns across 9 bases. Germline CDR1 is LGHNA and CDR2 is YNFKEQ. V was pared by 0 bases and J by 7 bases, with 4 bases of the junction left unmatched. This CDR3 has 15 amino acids. As DNA, the CDR3 is TGTGCCAGCAGCCAAGAGGCGGGGGGGCGGAATGAGCAGTTCTTC. This sequence encodes CASSQEAGGRNEQFF.

The genes are TRBV2 and TRBJ1-4; 7 nucleotides align to TRBD1. The CDR3 runs 14 residues. Germline CDR1 is SNHLY and CDR2 is FYNNEI. Unmatched junction bases numbered 13, after V lost 10 bases and J lost 8 bases. CDR3 sequence reads: CATSYRGEGEKLFF. CDR3 bases: TGTGCCACCTCCTACAGGGGAGAAGGAGAAAAACTGTTTTTT. The full variable domain, rest sourced from reference TRBV2 and TRBJ1-4, is EPEVTQTPSHQVTQMGQEVILRCVPISNHLYFYWYRQILGQKVEFLVSFYNNEISEKSEIFDDQFSVERPDGSNFTLKIRSTKLEDSAMYFCATSYRGEGEKLFFGSGTQLSVL.

This chain connects TRBV5-4 to TRBJ2-3; D may be TRBD1 (6 bases). The length of the CDR3 is 16 residues. Trimming shortened V by 0 bases and J by 7 bases, and 18 bases separated the two germline ends. Looked up from germline, CDR1 is SGHNT and CDR2 is YYREEE (reference sequence). The CDR3 region is CASSLARTDTRHTQYF. As DNA, the CDR3 is TGTGCCAGCAGCTTGGCTCGGACAGATACAAGGCATACGCAGTATTTT.